These T cell receptor beta chains were read from a single sample in a study of blood T cell repertoires in COVID-19. The method was immunoSEQ multiplex PCR; TCRdb's version includes in-frame clones alone and lacks a portion of them. The sample carries about 220,000 clones, 70% to 90% recorded once. The sample taken for sequencing was peripheral blood. All receptors come from a man aged 45 to 65 who had recovered from COVID-19. CDR3s leave out the opening cysteine and the closing phenylalanine or tryptophan.

v_gene,CDR3aa
TRBV7-9,ASSLEWNLGEQY
TRBV27,ASSPSGASSYNEQF
TRBV28,ASSLLGARATDTQY
TRBV28,ASSLLGTRAGELF
TRBV5-1,ASPQTSVFSYEQY
TRBV3-1/TRBV3-2,ASSQTHRGGQY
TRBV4-2,ASSRGSGRAGGNEQF
TRBV6-5,ASSIDRAGAGELF
TRBV27,ASSFAQGNQPQH
TRBV6-1,ASSEIRAGNQPQH
TRBV28,ASSLIQQNQPQH
TRBV7-9,ASSSPGRGAWETQY
TRBV10-1,ASSVAGGAVEQF
TRBV7-2,ASSSNLGGPNQPQH
TRBV28,ASSFAGGKNIQY
TRBV28,ASSPSGQANTGELF
TRBV4-2,ASSQEGVANEKLF
TRBV4-2,ASSLQAGPSSYNEQF
TRBV28,ASSLMFRTGVYNEQF
TRBV21-1,ASSKVGDRVRQPQH
TRBV18,ASSPKGDEQY
TRBV9,ASSVEPTGGLADTQY
TRBV7-8,ASSLGERGGGNEQF
TRBV5-1,ASSPTSGRAVYEQY
TRBV24-1,ATSDQGQSEAF
TRBV5-4,ASSLGLTNEKLF
TRBV28,ASRQDYGYT
TRBV4-1,ASSQVANQETQY
TRBV18,ASSRDRKNTEAF
TRBV6-2/TRBV6-3,ASSTSGRSSYEQY
TRBV7-9,ASSLGETYSSYNSPLH
TRBV19,ASSRDSSGEKLF
TRBV27,ASTTDGYGYT
TRBV27,ASSSQGPNTEAF
TRBV28,ASSLDSGRPYSNYEQY
TRBV10-3,AISGESYGYT
TRBV6-5,ASRKAGYSYEQY
TRBV4-1,ASSQDRSEQF
TRBV20-1,SASTSGRAETQY
TRBV12-3/TRBV12-4,ASSKGGVTEAF
TRBV7-2,ASSLRSGDNEQF
TRBV4-2,ASSTGGLAGALRAGELF
TRBV7-2,ASSLGPVETQY